This TCR beta chain was recovered during a study of blood T cell repertoires in COVID-19 (dated by TCRdb to the early 2020s). General notes on the study: The collaborator samples originated in the United States, Italy and Spain and spanned the acute and convalescent phases of COVID-19. Nearly every sample came with metadata listing a de-identified subject ID, COVID-19 status, age in years and sex. Subjects who had been exposed to COVID-19, were actively infected with it, or had recovered from it provided the deeply sampled blood TCRbeta repertoires that made up the dataset. Samples came from the ongoing ImmuneRACE study (first 160 participants) plus 1,254 subjects from 6 global collaborators. The prospective study material was composed of cDNA or gDNA derived from T cells, B-cell-depleted T cells, or PBMCs. The repertoires were made available in a free public database intended to serve as a resource for research on the immune response to SARS-CoV-2. HLA class I and class II types, where available, came from metadata supplied by the sample provider rather than from assay-based typing.

Turning to this clone: No cognate antigen has been identified for it. No quality values exist for individual bases; no much larger clone is one base distant. This CDR3 is also generated by other DNA sequences in the sample.

Beyond this particular receptor, the publication reports: The amount of clinical and demographic metadata varied by source and participant and was provided uncurated.

Based on the germline V gene, the CDR1 and CDR2 sequences are WSHSY and SAAADI. The CDR3 covers 12 residues, taking in both the cysteine and the phenylalanine. Just CDR3 DNA is preserved here, 36 bases in frame from base 1. V lost 8 bases and J lost 1 base, and the count of bases not matched to a germline gene is 1. The immunoSEQ Assay, a bias-controlled multiplex PCR, was used to amplify TCRbeta CDR3 regions from genomic DNA. Under the source paper's analysis protocol: Nucleated cell counts per sample were estimated from amplification of reference gene primers within the assay. Sequence reads were collapsed and filtered to measure the absolute abundance of every unique TCRbeta CDR3 rearrangement. For each sample, productive Simpson clonality was calculated as the square root of Simpson's diversity index across productive rearrangements. Not all clones reach the TCRdb copy of this immuneACCESS table, which keeps in-frame sequences only. Checked studies attribute under half of the gap to unresolved V genes and leave the rest unexplained. Clone size and V and J calls were adopted from that table, with D and trimming inferred from the DNA. This sample comprises 350,000 or so clones, roughly 89% of them detected only once. The ten biggest clones cover around 3.9% of the sample.

One collaborating source in Seattle enrolled patients during active infection and followed them longitudinally through the course of disease. Whole blood was collected in K2EDTA tubes by collaborating institutions according to the institutions' own protocols. For TCRbeta analysis, collaborators shipped samples in one of three forms: frozen whole blood, isolated PBMCs, or DNA extracted from either of those sample types. The rearrangement joined TRBV10-2 to TRBJ1-1, and TRBD1 aligns with 7 junction nucleotides. The sequenced sample was peripheral blood. The receptor was derived from a woman aged 55-70 years with COVID-19, enrolled during active disease. CDR3 reads: CASRTGNTEAFF. The nucleotide sequence is given as TGCGCCAGCCGGACAGGGAACACTGAAGCTTTCTTT.